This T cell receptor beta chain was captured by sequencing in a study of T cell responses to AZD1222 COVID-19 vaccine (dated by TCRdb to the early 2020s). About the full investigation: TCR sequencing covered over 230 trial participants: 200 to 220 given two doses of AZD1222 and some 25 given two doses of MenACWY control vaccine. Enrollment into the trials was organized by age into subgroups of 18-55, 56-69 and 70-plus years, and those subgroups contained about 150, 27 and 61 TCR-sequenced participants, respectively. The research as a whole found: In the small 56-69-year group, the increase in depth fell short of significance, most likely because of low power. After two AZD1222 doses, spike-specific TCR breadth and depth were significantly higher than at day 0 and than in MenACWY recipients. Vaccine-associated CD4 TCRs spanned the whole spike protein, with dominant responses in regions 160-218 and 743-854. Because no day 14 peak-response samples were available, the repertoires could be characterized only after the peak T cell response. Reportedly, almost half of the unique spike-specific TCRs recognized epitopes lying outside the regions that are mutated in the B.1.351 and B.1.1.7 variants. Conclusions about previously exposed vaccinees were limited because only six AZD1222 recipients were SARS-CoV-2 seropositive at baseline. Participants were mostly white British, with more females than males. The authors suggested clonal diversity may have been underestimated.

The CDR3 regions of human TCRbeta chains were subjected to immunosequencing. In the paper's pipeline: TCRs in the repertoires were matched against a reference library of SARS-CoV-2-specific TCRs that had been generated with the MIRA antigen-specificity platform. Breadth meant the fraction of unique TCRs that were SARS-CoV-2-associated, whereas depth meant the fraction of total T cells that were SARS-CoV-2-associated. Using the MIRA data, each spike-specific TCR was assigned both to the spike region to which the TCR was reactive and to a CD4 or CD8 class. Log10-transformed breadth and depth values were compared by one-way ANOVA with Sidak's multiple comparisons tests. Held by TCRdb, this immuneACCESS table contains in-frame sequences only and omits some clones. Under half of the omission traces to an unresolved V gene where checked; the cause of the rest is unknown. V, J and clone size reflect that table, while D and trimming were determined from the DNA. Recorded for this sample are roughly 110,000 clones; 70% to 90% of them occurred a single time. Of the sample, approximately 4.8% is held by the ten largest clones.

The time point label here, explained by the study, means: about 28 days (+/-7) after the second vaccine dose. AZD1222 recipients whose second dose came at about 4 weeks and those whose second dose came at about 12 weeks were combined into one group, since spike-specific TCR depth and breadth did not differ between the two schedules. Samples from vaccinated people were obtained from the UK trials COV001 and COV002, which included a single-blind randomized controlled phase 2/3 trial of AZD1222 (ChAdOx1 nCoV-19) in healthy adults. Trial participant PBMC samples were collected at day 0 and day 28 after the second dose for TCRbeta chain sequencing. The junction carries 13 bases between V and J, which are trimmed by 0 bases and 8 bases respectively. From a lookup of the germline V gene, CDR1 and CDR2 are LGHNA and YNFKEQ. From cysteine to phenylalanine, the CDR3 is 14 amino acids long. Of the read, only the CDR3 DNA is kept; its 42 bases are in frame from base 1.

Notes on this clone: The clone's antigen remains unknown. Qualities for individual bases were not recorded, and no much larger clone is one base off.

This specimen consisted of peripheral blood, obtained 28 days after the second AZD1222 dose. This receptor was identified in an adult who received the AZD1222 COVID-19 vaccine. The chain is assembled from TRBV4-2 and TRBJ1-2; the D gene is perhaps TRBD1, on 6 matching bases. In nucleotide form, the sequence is TGTGCCAGCAGCCAAGATCTGGGGGCGCGGGGCTACACCTTC. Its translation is CASSQDLGARGYTF.